One sample yielded the 22 T cell receptor beta chains listed below, sequenced in a study of shared clonotypes between healthy human individuals. The data were produced by immunoSEQ multiplex PCR, yet TCRdb's version contains in-frame clones alone and is incomplete. The sample has 1.5 million to 2.5 million clones; about 95% are singletons. As defined, naive CD8 cells were CD45RO-negative and positively selected for CCR7, with terminally differentiated effector memory CD45RA+ cells excluded. The specimen sequenced was naive CD8+ T cells sorted from blood. The receptor source for this set is a man younger than 35 in good health.

The rearrangement uses TRBV6-1 and TRBJ2-5; 8 bases fit TRBD1. The germline CDR1 and CDR2 sequences are MNHNS and SASEGT. V lost 6 bases, J lost 2 bases, and 8 bases stayed unmatched. This CDR3 region has 15 residues. The CDR3 sequence: CASRGGQGRQETQYF. In nucleotides, the CDR3 is TGTGCCAGCAGAGGAGGACAGGGACGACAAGAGACCCAGTACTTC.

The chain employs TRBV11-2 and TRBJ2-5; D not certain. Looked up from germline, CDR1 is SGHAT and CDR2 is FQNNGV. The CDR3 runs 14 residues. V was clipped by 0 bases and J by 0 bases, with 5 bases between them. The CDR3, as DNA: TGTGCCAGCAGCTTAGAGGCCTACCAAGAGACCCAGTACTTC. Encoded protein: CASSLEAYQETQYF. The full variable domain, with the rest looked up from reference TRBV11-2 and TRBJ2-5, is EAGVAQSPRYKIIEKRQSVAFWCNPISGHATLYWYQQILGQGPKLLIQFQNNGVVDDSQLPKDRFSAERLKGVDSTLKIQPAKLEDSAVYLCASSLEAYQETQYFGPGTRLLVL.

This clone was counted a single time. The chain is built from TRBV11-2 and TRBJ1-2; maybe TRBD1 (6 bases). Germline assignment: CDR1 SGHAT and CDR2 FQNNGV. The ends were cut back, 4 bases at V and 0 bases at J, with 18 bases in the middle. The CDR3 spans 17 residues. CDR3 sequence reads: CASSWPPLTGPNYGYTF. The CDR3 DNA is TGTGCCAGCAGCTGGCCCCCCCTGACAGGCCCTAACTATGGCTACACCTTC. Filled out from reference TRBV11-2 and TRBJ1-2, the complete variable domain reads EAGVAQSPRYKIIEKRQSVAFWCNPISGHATLYWYQQILGQGPKLLIQFQNNGVVDDSQLPKDRFSAERLKGVDSTLKIQPAKLEDSAVYLCASSWPPLTGPNYGYTFGSGTRLTVV.

The V and J genes are TRBV29-1 and TRBJ1-3, with D unresolved. The CDR3 length is 12 residues. Germline loops: CDR1 SQVTM, CDR2 ANQGSEA. V shed 2 bases and J shed 1 base, with 3 bases lying between them. The CDR3 sequence: CSVEQSGNTIYF. The CDR3 DNA sequence: TGCAGCGTTGAACAGTCTGGAAACACCATATATTTT.

The genes are TRBV27 and TRBJ2-3, with 7 bases lining up with TRBD1. This CDR3 contains 12 residues. CDR1 and CDR2 from the germline V gene are MNHEY and SMNVEV (reference sequence). The trim removed 5 bases at V and 9 bases at J, leaving 5 bases unmatched. The chain's CDR3 is CASSPGGTTQYF. The CDR3 region has the DNA TGTGCCAGCAGTCCAGGGGGTACGACGCAGTATTTT.

The chain employs TRBV5-6 and TRBJ1-1; TRBD1 might be the D (6 bases). The length of the CDR3 is 15 residues. V shed 0 bases and J shed 5 bases, with 14 bases lying between them. Germline CDR1 is SGHDT and CDR2 is YYEEEE. This chain's CDR3 is CASSLGQAGVTEAFF. DNA of the CDR3: TGTGCCAGCAGCTTGGGACAGGCAGGGGTAACTGAAGCTTTCTTT.

V is TRBV10-1 and J is TRBJ2-5, with D perhaps matching TRBD2 (6 bases). The CDR3 covers 18 residues. Trimming pared 7 bases from V and 2 bases from J, leaving 26 bases between. Looked up from germline, CDR1 is WNHNN and CDR2 is SYGVQD (reference sequence). The CDR3 nucleotides read TGCGCCAGCAAAGAAGGGCTAGCGAGGACCCCTCCACAAGAGACCCAGTACTTC. The encoded protein is CASKEGLARTPPQETQYF.

The count of this clone is one. The chain couples TRBV7-2 to TRBJ2-7; no firm D call. Germline V gene lookup returns CDR1 SGHTA and CDR2 FQGNSA. The CDR3 loop spans 15 amino acids. The V and J ends lost 3 bases and 4 bases respectively, with 16 bases between them. The CDR3 is CASSFGGPGSYEQYF. The CDR3 DNA follows: TGTGCCAGCAGCTTTGGTGGGCCAGGTTCTTACGAGCAGTACTTC. The variable domain in full, completed from reference TRBV7-2 and TRBJ2-7, reads GAGVSQSPSNKVTEKGKDVELRCDPISGHTALYWYRQSLGQGLEFLIYFQGNSAPDKSGLPSDRFSAERTGGSVSTLTIQRTQQEDSAVYLCASSFGGPGSYEQYFGPGTRLTVT.

This clone appeared a single time. The sample has other DNA sequences that encode this CDR3 too. V is TRBV4-3 and J is TRBJ2-7; 8 nucleotides match TRBD1. The CDR3 runs to 15 residues. The V gene's germline CDR1 is LGHNA and CDR2 YSLEER. V lost 1 base to trimming and J lost 0 bases; unmatched junction nucleotides: 2. This CDR3 reads CASSQGQGPSYEQYF. The CDR3 DNA reads TGCGCCAGCAGCCAAGGACAGGGGCCCTCCTACGAGCAGTACTTC.

V gene TRBV6-1 combines with J gene TRBJ2-2; 7 nucleotides agree with TRBD2. Looked up from germline, CDR1 is MNHNS and CDR2 is SASEGT. Trimming took 10 bases from V and 2 from J; bases not matched to a gene: 10. The CDR3 length is 15 residues. CDR3 nucleotide sequence: TGTGCCACCTTTCGACTAGCTGCAAACACCGGGGAGCTGTTTTTT. Its protein is CATFRLAANTGELFF.

This clone appeared once. V and J are TRBV13 and TRBJ2-3; no reliable D call. CDR3 length equals 15 residues. Trimming pared 1 base from V and 0 bases from J, leaving 8 bases between. Germline lookup yields CDR1 PRHDT and CDR2 FYEKMQ (reference sequence). CDR3 sequence reads: CASSLVRSSTDTQYF. In nucleotides, the CDR3 is TGTGCCAGCAGCTTAGTACGAAGCAGCACAGATACGCAGTATTTT.

The rearrangement joins TRBV11-2 to TRBJ1-1; D remains ambiguous. Germline V gene lookup returns CDR1 SGHAT and CDR2 FQNNGV. Trimming shortened V by 4 bases and J by 5 bases, and 14 bases separated the two germline ends. This CDR3 has 14 amino acids. CDR3 region: CASSSMVGSTEAFF. CDR3 coding DNA: TGTGCCAGCAGCTCGATGGTGGGGAGTACTGAAGCTTTCTTT.

A word on this clone: Possible read error: a much larger clone is one base away. Other DNA sequences in the sample encode the same CDR3. The rearrangement links TRBV13 to TRBJ1-1; D may be TRBD1 (5 bases). Trimming pared 3 bases from V and 4 bases from J, leaving 6 bases between. The CDR3 has 12 residues. The germline V gene encodes CDR1 PRHDT and CDR2 FYEKMQ (reference sequence). The CDR3 loop reads CASSFGGTEAFF. As DNA, the CDR3 is TGTGCCAGCAGCTTTGGGGGCACTGAAGCTTTCTTT.

This clone was seen just once. This chain links TRBV7-2 with TRBJ2-7; TRBD1 matches 11 bases. CDR1 SGHTA and CDR2 FQGNSA come from the germline V gene. V was pared by 5 bases and J by 3 bases, with 6 bases of the junction left unmatched. The CDR3 is 15 residues long. The CDR3 loop reads CASSRTGGQGYEQYF. CDR3 bases: TGTGCCAGCAGCAGGACAGGGGGCCAGGGCTACGAGCAGTACTTC.

The chain is built from TRBV5-1 and TRBJ2-1; D call uncertain. V gave up 6 bases and J gave up 0 bases, with 4 bases separating them. CDR3 length equals 12 residues. CDR1 and CDR2 (germline): SGHRS, YFSETQ. CDR3 in DNA: TGCGCCAGCACCCTCTCCTACAATGAGCAGTTCTTC. It specifies CASTLSYNEQFF.

The chain joins TRBV28 to TRBJ2-1; 8 bases map to TRBD1. This CDR3 is built from 15 residues. After removal of 4 bases from V and 8 bases from J, the junction contained 10 bases not matched to a gene. Per the germline V gene, CDR1 is MDHEN and CDR2 is SYDVKM. CDR3 in amino acids: CASSSPRTGRYEQFF. Written as DNA, the CDR3 is TGTGCCAGCAGTTCTCCAAGGACAGGGCGGTATGAGCAGTTCTTC.

This clone has more than one count but fewer than ten. The V call is TRBV12-5, the J call TRBJ2-7, with D possibly matching TRBD2 (5 bases). Germline-derived CDR1 and CDR2 are LGHNT and FRNRAP. The CDR3 is 12 amino acids. V was shortened by 5 bases and J by 1 base, with 6 bases between the two germline ends. The CDR3 DNA sequence: TGTGCTAGTGGTCGGGATTCCTACGAGCAGTACTTC. Translating gives CASGRDSYEQYF.

The V call is TRBV29-1, the J call TRBJ2-1, with 9 bases identical to TRBD2. The CDR3 sequence is 15 residues long. CDR1 and CDR2 from the germline V gene are SQVTM and ANQGSEA. Trimming cost V 2 bases and J 2 bases; bases outside gene matches: 4. CDR3 DNA sequence: TGCAGCGTTGAATTGCCTAGCGGGACCTACAATGAGCAGTTCTTC. Protein: CSVELPSGTYNEQFF.

As DNA, the CDR3 is TGTGCCATCAGGACTGGGACGGCTAGCACAGATACGCAGTATTTT. Its translation is CAIRTGTASTDTQYF. The gene calls are TRBV10-3 and TRBJ2-3, with D possibly being TRBD1 or TRBD2 (5 bases each). This CDR3 comprises 15 residues. CDR1 is ENHRY, CDR2 SYGVKD, per germline. Trimming left V 6 bases short and J 0 bases short, with 13 bases between.

V is TRBV27 and J is TRBJ1-5; D uncertain. Deletions cut 2 bases from V and 4 bases from J, with 12 bases between. The germline gives CDR1 MNHEY, CDR2 SMNVEV (reference sequence). The CDR3 extends over 15 amino acids. The CDR3 here is CASSLNGIPNQPQHF. CDR3 in DNA: TGTGCCAGCAGTTTAAACGGGATACCAAATCAGCCCCAGCATTTT.

This clone was observed once. V is TRBV7-6 and J is TRBJ2-1, with TRBD2 identical over 8 bases. The CDR3 has 14 residues. The V and J ends lost 6 bases and 7 bases, in that order; junction bases with no gene match: 8. CDR1 is SGHVS and CDR2 is FNYEAQ in the germline V gene. The CDR3 reads CASSSPGGPNEQFF. CDR3 sequence (DNA): TGTGCCAGCAGTTCACCGGGGGGGCCGAATGAGCAGTTCTTC.

Only one count was recorded for this clone. Other DNA sequences in the sample encode the same CDR3. The chain is built from TRBV4-1 and TRBJ1-6, with D maybe TRBD1 (6 bases). Germline loops: CDR1 MGHRA, CDR2 YSYEKL. CDR3 size: 14 residues. Trimming left V 4 bases short and J 5 bases short, with 9 bases between. DNA for the CDR3: TGCGCCAGCAGCCCTCAGGGGAATAATTCACCCCTCCACTTT. Its protein product is CASSPQGNNSPLHF.